This TCR beta chain was obtained from a study of Graves' ophthalmopathy and Graves' hyperthyroidism. Transcripts of RNA were the source for amplifying TCR beta CDR3 regions. The first round was an RT-PCR with HTBI primers, and the second round was a multiplex PCR. From the multiplex PCR reads, TCRdb called clonotypes with MiXCR, one entry per CDR3 protein. This sample yields 200,000 to 250,000 distinct CDR3 sequences, of which 20% to 25% are seen a single time; approximately 39% belongs to the top ten. This clonotype has a count of ten or more. Sample: peripheral blood. This TCR came from a woman between 50 and 59 years old with Graves' ophthalmopathy.

The CDR3 nucleotides read TGCAGTGCTAGAGATCGGAGACAGGGAGGGGATTCACCCCTCCACTTT. Translation gives CSARDRRQGGDSPLHF. V gene TRBV20-1 combines with J gene TRBJ1-6, with 7 bases identical to TRBD1. From germline, CDR1 is DFQATT and CDR2 SNEGSKA (reference sequence). V lost 0 bases to trimming and J lost 8 bases; unmatched junction nucleotides: 10. CDR3 length: 16 amino acids.